This T cell receptor beta chain stems from a study of T cell responses to AZD1222 COVID-19 vaccine. V dropped 2 bases and J dropped 2 bases, with 7 bases sitting between them. Per the germline V gene, CDR1 is MNHNS and CDR2 is SASEGT. This CDR3 has 14 amino acids. The protocol was immunoSEQ multiplex PCR, while the TCRdb copy is restricted to in-frame clones and leaves out a portion. This repertoire comprises 150,000 or so clones; its ten largest clones make up about 2.2%. This sequence originates from an adult in good health. The chain combines TRBV6-1 with TRBJ1-5; D is ambiguous. Source material: peripheral blood. DNA of the CDR3: TGTGCCAGCAGTGAACGCTCAGGCAATCAGCCCCAGCATTTT. It specifies CASSERSGNQPQHF.